This is a list of T cell receptor beta chains from one sample in a study of cytomegalovirus exposure and HLA in healthy donors. The protocol was immunoSEQ multiplex PCR, while the TCRdb copy is restricted to in-frame clones and leaves out a portion. This sample has about 43,000 clones; approximately 80% occur once, and the top ten carry roughly 1.5%. The source material was PBMCs. Receptor source: a man aged 25 to 45 in good health and CMV-seronegative. The CDR3 runs from the conserved cysteine through the conserved F or W. A D gene is named only where the DNA matches it firmly. Clone size is not always given. Where it is, it says once, few, many or a class for expanded clones.

d_call: -; j_call: TRBJ1-2; clone_size: few; v_call: TRBV29-1; cdr3_nt: TGCAGCGTTGACCCAGGGTACAATGGCTACACCTTC; cdr3_aa: CSVDPGYNGYTF
d_call: -; j_call: TRBJ2-2; clone_size: -; v_call: TRBV6-1; cdr3_nt: TGTGCCTGCCGCGGGGAGACGAACACCGGGGAGCTGTTTTTT; cdr3_aa: CACRGETNTGELFF
d_call: TRBD2; j_call: TRBJ2-7; clone_size: -; v_call: TRBV7-9; cdr3_nt: TGTGCCAGCAGCTTATACGGCGGGAGGGCCACCTACGAGCAGTACTTC; cdr3_aa: CASSLYGGRATYEQYF
d_call: TRBD2; j_call: TRBJ2-3; clone_size: few; v_call: TRBV7-9; cdr3_nt: TGTGCCAGCAGCTTTAGCGGGAGGGGAAATACGCAGTATTTT; cdr3_aa: CASSFSGRGNTQYF
d_call: -; j_call: TRBJ2-7; clone_size: once; v_call: TRBV5-1; cdr3_nt: TGCGCCAGCAGCTCTTTCGGACAGGGAGGGGACGAGCAGTACTTC; cdr3_aa: CASSSFGQGGDEQYF
d_call: -; j_call: TRBJ1-1; clone_size: -; v_call: TRBV2; cdr3_nt: TGTGCCAGCAGTCTGGGGGGGAACACTGAAGCTTTCTTT; cdr3_aa: CASSLGGNTEAFF
d_call: -; j_call: TRBJ2-7; clone_size: few; v_call: TRBV6-1; cdr3_nt: TGTGCCAGCAGTGAACGAGGAGGCTCCTCCTACGAGCAGTACTTC; cdr3_aa: CASSERGGSSYEQYF
d_call: -; j_call: TRBJ2-3; clone_size: -; v_call: TRBV7-3; cdr3_nt: TGTGCCAGCAGTTACGGAGGGGCGAGATCAGATACGCAGTATTTT; cdr3_aa: CASSYGGARSDTQYF
d_call: -; j_call: TRBJ1-1; clone_size: -; v_call: TRBV4-3; cdr3_nt: TGCGCCAGCAGCCAAGATCGGGGGGCCCTGAACACTGAAGCTTTCTTT; cdr3_aa: CASSQDRGALNTEAFF
d_call: -; j_call: TRBJ2-5; clone_size: -; v_call: TRBV4-2; cdr3_nt: TGTGCCAGCAGCCAAGATGGGGTGGGGGGAAGGGAAGAGACCCAGTACTTC; cdr3_aa: CASSQDGVGGREETQYF
d_call: -; j_call: TRBJ1-2; clone_size: medium-sized; v_call: TRBV28; cdr3_nt: TGTGCCAGCAGTTTAGCGGGGGGCGATGGGAATGGCTACACCTTC; cdr3_aa: CASSLAGGDGNGYTF
d_call: -; j_call: TRBJ1-5; clone_size: -; v_call: TRBV6-1; cdr3_nt: TGTGCCAGCAATGAAGGTCCCGCCGGGGGTCAGCCCCAGCATTTT; cdr3_aa: CASNEGPAGGQPQHF
d_call: -; j_call: TRBJ2-7; clone_size: -; v_call: TRBV20-1; cdr3_nt: TGCAGTGCTCATAGGGGGTACGAGCAGTACTTC; cdr3_aa: CSAHRGYEQYF
d_call: TRBD1; j_call: TRBJ2-7; clone_size: once; v_call: TRBV14; cdr3_nt: TGTGCCAGCAGCCAAGATCTTATAAGGACAGGCCGGGAGCAGTACTTC; cdr3_aa: CASSQDLIRTGREQYF
d_call: -; j_call: TRBJ1-5; clone_size: -; v_call: TRBV28; cdr3_nt: TGTGCCAGCAGTTTATCTTCGGGGGAACAGCCCCAGCATTTT; cdr3_aa: CASSLSSGEQPQHF
d_call: -; j_call: TRBJ2-5; clone_size: -; v_call: TRBV4-3; cdr3_nt: TGCGCCAGCAGCCTTCACGGCCGGGGAGGGGGGCAAGAGACCCAGTACTTC; cdr3_aa: CASSLHGRGGGQETQYF
d_call: TRBD1; j_call: TRBJ2-7; clone_size: -; v_call: TRBV6-1; cdr3_nt: TGTGCCAGCAGTGGGACAGGGGGCTACGTACTCGAGCAGTACTTC; cdr3_aa: CASSGTGGYVLEQYF
d_call: -; j_call: TRBJ2-7; clone_size: -; v_call: TRBV15; cdr3_nt: TGTGCCACCAGCAGAGATGTTGCGGGCAATCCCTTTATGAGGGAGCAGTACTTC; cdr3_aa: CATSRDVAGNPFMREQYF
d_call: -; j_call: TRBJ2-3; clone_size: -; v_call: TRBV18; cdr3_nt: TGTGCCAGCTCACAAACCACCCTCGGGAGCGGGGATACGCAGTATTTT; cdr3_aa: CASSQTTLGSGDTQYF
d_call: TRBD2; j_call: TRBJ2-3; clone_size: -; v_call: TRBV9; cdr3_nt: TGTGCCAGCAGCGTGACTAGCAGCACAGATACGCAGTATTTT; cdr3_aa: CASSVTSSTDTQYF
d_call: -; j_call: TRBJ2-1; clone_size: few; v_call: TRBV20-1; cdr3_nt: TGCAGTGCTAGGTGGCCGGAGCAGTTCTTC; cdr3_aa: CSARWPEQFF
d_call: TRBD1; j_call: TRBJ1-1; clone_size: once; v_call: TRBV6-5; cdr3_nt: TGTGCCAGCAGTCGGCGAACAGGGGGCATAACTGAAGCTTTCTTT; cdr3_aa: CASSRRTGGITEAFF
d_call: TRBD1; j_call: TRBJ2-7; clone_size: -; v_call: TRBV2; cdr3_nt: TGTGCCAGTATTAGGACAGGGGGCTTCCACGAGCAGTACTTC; cdr3_aa: CASIRTGGFHEQYF
d_call: TRBD2; j_call: TRBJ2-4; clone_size: -; v_call: TRBV7-2; cdr3_nt: TGTGCCAGCAGCTTAAAAGGGACTAGCGGGACGGTAGCCAAAAACATTCAGTACTTC; cdr3_aa: CASSLKGTSGTVAKNIQYF
d_call: -; j_call: TRBJ1-2; clone_size: once; v_call: TRBV7-2; cdr3_nt: TGTGCCAGCAGCCGAATTTCGGGGGTTACTAACTATGGCTACACCTTC; cdr3_aa: CASSRISGVTNYGYTF